The present T cell receptor (beta chain) was sequenced within a study of graft-versus-host responses after intestinal transplantation. CDR1 is MGHRA and CDR2 is YSYEKL in the germline V gene. The CDR3 covers 16 residues. The V gene lost 0 bases and the J gene lost 10 bases, with 16 bases spanning the gap. Here immunoSEQ multiplex PCR was the method, and the copy in TCRdb shows in-frame clones only, minus some. The sample carries about 130,000 clones, approximately 92% recorded once. On this clone itself: Its antigen is currently unknown.

The specimen comprised unstimulated CD4+ T cells sorted from spleen or lymph node cells, sampled before intestinal transplant. This receptor was obtained from a human donor who received an intestinal transplant. The rearrangement uses TRBV4-1 and TRBJ1-6; a possible D gene is TRBD1 (6 bases). The CDR3, as DNA: TGCGCCAGCAGCCAAGATCCTGGGGGGGCGCGATCACCCCTCCACTTT. Its protein product is CASSQDPGGARSPLHF.